What follows are 6 T cell receptor beta chains derived from one specimen sequenced in a study of blood T cells in healthy people across ages. For the second PCR, which ran for about 6 to 12 cycles, a sample-barcoded 5' primer and a J-beta primer mix were used. TCRdb independently ran MiXCR on the 5' RACE reads; one entry per CDR3 protein. Of 800,000 to 950,000 distinct CDR3 sequences listed, under 40% are singletons. The specimen was blood. The receptors derive from a man between 18 and 35 years old in good health.

The sample holds many counts of this clonotype. The rearrangement joins TRBV20-1 to TRBJ1-2; a weak D match, TRBD1 (5 bases). Germline CDR1 is DFQATT and CDR2 is SNEGSKA (reference sequence). Trimming cost V 5 bases and J 7 bases, with 20 bases left between them. This CDR3 has 14 amino acids. CDR3 coding DNA: TGCAGTGCTCGGGGGGACCCCTCGGGGCCTGGCTACACCTTC. It yields the protein CSARGDPSGPGYTF.

A note on this clonotype: An end of the junction differs from the germline gene, which may be a read error. This chain uses TRBV7-6 with TRBJ1-6; possibly TRBD1 for D (6 bases). The CDR3 extends over 15 amino acids. Germline CDR1 reads SGHVS; CDR2 reads FNYEAQ. Here the CDR3 DNA reads TGTGCCAGCAGATCCACGACAGGTGATAATTCACCCCCCCACTTT. It yields the protein CASRSTTGDNSPPHF.

This clonotype has at least ten counts. V is TRBV12-3 or TRBV12-4 and J is TRBJ1-4; 9 bases agree with TRBD1. This CDR3 has 15 amino acids. With V trimmed by 4 bases and J by 7 bases, 7 bases remained unmatched. CDR3 coding DNA: TGTGCCAGCAGTTATCCCGGGACAGGGCTTGAAAAACTGTTTTTT. Translated: CASSYPGTGLEKLFF.

This clonotype has only a few counts. The chain combines TRBV12-3 or TRBV12-4 with TRBJ1-5; D is ambiguous. The V gene lost 6 bases and the J gene lost 12 bases, with 24 bases spanning the gap. The CDR3 has 15 residues. CDR3 coding DNA: TGTGCCAGCAGCCCTATCCGGACGGGTACATCGGGCCAGCATTTT. Its translation is CASSPIRTGTSGQHF.

This chain uses TRBV9 with TRBJ2-3; no firm D call. Trimming removed 6 bases from V and 0 bases from J, with 11 bases in between. The CDR3 totals 14 residues. Looked up from germline, CDR1 is SGDLS and CDR2 is YYNGEE. CDR3 protein: CASTREWSTDTQYF. The CDR3 nucleotides read TGTGCCAGCACCCGCGAGTGGAGCACAGATACGCAGTATTTT.

This clonotype was observed a few times. J is TRBJ1-5 and V is TRBV4-2; weak D call: TRBD1 (6 bases). Trimming cost V 1 base and J 0 bases, with 10 bases left between them. Looked up from germline, CDR1 is LGHNA and CDR2 is YNFKEQ. The CDR3 length is 16 residues. CDR3 amino acids: CASSQGRGLSNQPQHF. CDR3 coding DNA: TGTGCCAGCAGCCAAGGCAGGGGACTTAGCAATCAGCCCCAGCATTTT.